In this sample, the clone carrying this TCR beta chain turned up a few times. Its antigen is not known. The junction departs from germline at one end; a sequencing error may be responsible. The sample belongs to a study of early T cells in non-severe SARS-CoV-2 infection. Whole-study context: Unsorted whole blood bulk RNA was sequenced, with unpaired chains.

The CDR3 is 16 amino acids. The germline V gene encodes CDR1 LGHNA and CDR2 YNFKEQ. The library protocol tagged individual cDNA molecules with unique molecular identifiers. A single record per CDR3 protein comes from TCRdb applying MiXCR to the 5' RACE reads. The sample gives around 55,000 distinct CDR3 sequences, under 8.5% of which show up once; 4.5% to 6% is in the top ten. Study-wide findings and caveats: Matches to VDJdb favored anti-spike CD8 responses and missed private and CD4 specificities.

The material sequenced was whole blood, taken at baseline. V and J are TRBV4-2 and TRBJ2-7; perhaps TRBD1 as D (5 bases). The clonotype originates from an adult who was a healthcare worker with PCR-confirmed SARS-CoV-2 infection or an uninfected control (not recorded which). CDR3 sequence: CVSSPSQVQQSNEQYF. The CDR3 DNA reads as TGTGTCAGCAGCCCGTCACAGGTCCAACAAAGTAACGAGCAGTACTTC.